The following is a TCR beta chain sequence with its context. This entry is derived from a study of PD-1 blockade in classical Hodgkin lymphoma. Each patient experienced a relapse that followed autologous stem cell transplantation, and brentuximab vedotin exposure varied. Sequencing was performed with immunoSEQ multiplex PCR; in TCRdb, only in-frame clones are kept and a portion is missing. The table shows 3,500 to 4,500 clones, with about 82% occurring only once. The CDR3 spans 15 residues. The V gene end was trimmed by 7 bases and the J gene end by 5 bases; junction bases not matched to a gene: 16. Germline CDR1 and CDR2: SQVTM and ANQGSEA.

This specimen was peripheral blood mononuclear cells (PBMCs), taken at baseline. V and J are TRBV29-1 and TRBJ2-5; 7 bases match TRBD2. The clonotype comes from a human donor with classical Hodgkin lymphoma. CDR3: CSADQGGRYGETQYF. In DNA, the CDR3 is TGCAGCGCTGATCAAGGCGGGAGATACGGGGAGACCCAGTACTTC.